Below, 32 T cell receptor beta chains from the same sample are listed, as sequenced in a study of cytomegalovirus exposure and HLA in healthy donors. TCRdb's table, derived via immunoSEQ multiplex PCR, lists solely in-frame clones and lacks some. The sample shows some 130,000 clones, just under 85% of them seen only once. Sequenced material: PBMCs. The receptors stem from a woman in her twenties or thirties in good health and CMV-seronegative.

This clone was detected a few times. The chain joins TRBV28 to TRBJ2-3; D might be TRBD1 (5 bases). Per germline, CDR1 MDHEN and CDR2 SYDVKM. Trimming left V 5 bases short and J 6 bases short, with 27 bases between. The CDR3 is 18 amino acids. The CDR3 DNA follows: TGTGCCAGCAGTCCCTCCCAGGGCATTGGGTCCCTTCTCGATACGCAGTATTTT. Amino acids: CASSPSQGIGSLLDTQYF.

The J gene is TRBJ1-1, the V gene TRBV19; D ambiguous. Germline CDR1 and CDR2: LNHDA and SQIVND (reference sequence). Trimming stripped 1 base from V and 4 bases from J, with 7 bases between. The CDR3 has 13 amino acids. CDR3 residues: CASSIGGVTEAFF. In DNA form, the CDR3 reads TGTGCCAGTAGTATAGGCGGCGTCACTGAAGCTTTCTTT.

The V gene is TRBV18, the J gene TRBJ1-2, with D hard to call. V dropped 6 bases and J dropped 2 bases, with 13 bases sitting between them. Germline V gene data show CDR1 as KGHSH and CDR2 as LQKENI. This CDR3 is built from 14 residues. The CDR3 loop is CASSPSSGNYGYTF. The CDR3 DNA sequence: TGTGCCAGCTCCCCATCATCGGGGAACTATGGCTACACCTTC.

The rearrangement joins TRBV5-1 to TRBJ2-7, with 8 bases fitting TRBD2. After removal of 1 base from V and 5 bases from J, the junction contained 8 bases not matched to a gene. Germline V lookup: CDR1 SGHRS, CDR2 YFSETQ. The CDR3 is 15 residues long. The CDR3 loop is CASSLIRGGPNEQYF. Written as DNA, the CDR3 is TGCGCCAGCAGCTTGATTCGGGGGGGGCCTAACGAGCAGTACTTC.

The chain is built from TRBV5-1 and TRBJ2-5; TRBD2 matches 13 bases. Germline CDR1 SGHRS, CDR2 YFSETQ. The CDR3 sequence is 18 residues long. V shed 4 bases, J shed 5 bases, and the junction held 14 bases outside the gene matches. CDR3 coding DNA: TGCGCCAGCAGCCCCCGGACACTAGCGGGGGGGCCTGGGGAGACCCAGTACTTC. Protein: CASSPRTLAGGPGETQYF.

This sequence joins TRBV6-6 and TRBJ2-5; the match to TRBD2 covers 10 bases. Losses at the gene ends were 2 bases for V and 1 base for J; bases not matched to a gene: 4. CDR3 length equals 16 residues. Germline V lookup: CDR1 MNHNY, CDR2 SVGAGI (reference sequence). The CDR3 region has the DNA TGTGCCAGCAGTTACCGGTCTAGCGGGGGCCAAGAGACCCAGTACTTC. It specifies CASSYRSSGGQETQYF.

The rearrangement uses TRBV5-1 and TRBJ1-2, with 8 bases fitting TRBD1. With V trimmed by 1 base and J by 4 bases, 6 bases remained unmatched. CDR1 is SGHRS, CDR2 YFSETQ, per germline. The CDR3 length is 15 residues. CDR3 nucleotides: TGCGCCAGCAGCTTGAGAGGGGACAGGATCTATGGCTACACCTTC. This translates into CASSLRGDRIYGYTF.

This chain joins TRBV5-4 and TRBJ1-2; no definite D call. V lost 5 bases, J lost 3 bases, and 17 bases lay in between. Germline V gene data show CDR1 as SGHNT and CDR2 as YYREEE (reference sequence). This CDR3 region has 15 residues. The CDR3 nucleotides read TGTGCCAGCAGTCCTTTTCCACCCCGGGACTATGGCTACACCTTC. Translated, it gives CASSPFPPRDYGYTF. Based on the CDR3 plus reference TRBV5-4 and TRBJ1-2, the full variable domain is ETGVTQSPTHLIKTRGQQVTLRCSSQSGHNTVSWYQQALGQGPQFIFQYYREEENGRGNFPPRFSGLQFPNYSSELNVNALELDDSALYLCASSPFPPRDYGYTFGSGTRLTVV.

This chain joins TRBV2 and TRBJ2-7; 11 bases agree with TRBD2. V shed 6 bases and J 4 bases; nucleotides not matched to a gene: 8. Germline assignment: CDR1 SNHLY and CDR2 FYNNEI. The CDR3 length is 15 residues. CDR3 DNA: TGTGCCAGCAGCCTTAGCGGGGGGGCGGGTTACGAGCAGTACTTC. This gives the protein CASSLSGGAGYEQYF.

Here the CDR3 reads CASSLAQGTGVSTQYF. CDR3 bases: TGCGCCAGCAGCTTGGCCCAGGGGACAGGTGTAAGTACGCAGTATTTT. The chain is built from TRBV5-1 and TRBJ2-3, with 8 positions matching TRBD1. The CDR3 is 16 residues long. The germline gives CDR1 SGHRS, CDR2 YFSETQ. V gave up 0 bases and J gave up 8 bases; unmatched junction bases: 11.

On this clone: Other DNA sequences in this sample translate to the same CDR3. The V and J genes are TRBV7-2 and TRBJ1-2, with D unclear. Looked up from germline, CDR1 is SGHTA and CDR2 is FQGNSA. Trimming removed 1 base from V and 4 bases from J, with 4 bases in between. The CDR3 runs 12 residues. The CDR3 nucleotides are TGTGCCAGCAGCTTAGGAGGCTATGGCTACACCTTC. The encoded protein is CASSLGGYGYTF.

The rearrangement joins TRBV7-9 to TRBJ1-2; D gene ambiguous. V was pared by 7 bases and J by 6 bases, with 18 bases between. The CDR3 extends over 14 amino acids. Germline V gene lookup returns CDR1 SEHNR and CDR2 FQNEAQ (reference sequence). The CDR3 region is CASTYLGESHGYTF. In nucleotides, the CDR3 is TGTGCCAGCACATACCTCGGGGAATCGCATGGCTACACCTTC.

The chain is built from TRBV19 and TRBJ1-2; 7 bases fit TRBD1. Germline CDR1 LNHDA, CDR2 SQIVND (reference sequence). With V trimmed by 3 bases and J by 5 bases, 6 bases remained unmatched. The CDR3 contains 14 residues. The CDR3 loop is CASSIGTERYGYTF. The CDR3 DNA reads as TGTGCCAGTAGTATTGGGACAGAAAGGTATGGCTACACCTTC. The variable domain in full, completed from reference TRBV19 and TRBJ1-2, reads DGGITQSPKYLFRKEGQNVTLSCEQNLNHDAMYWYRQDPGQGLRLIYYSQIVNDFQKGDIAEGYSVSREKKESFPLTVTSAQKNPTAFYLCASSIGTERYGYTFGSGTRLTVV.

V usage is TRBV4-3 and J usage is TRBJ1-1, with D possibly matching TRBD1 (5 bases). This CDR3 has 15 amino acids. The V end lost 7 bases, the J end lost 2 bases, and 17 bases lay between the germline ends. Germline V gene sequence: CDR1 LGHNA, CDR2 YSLEER. The CDR3 reads CASTPGRNENTEAFF. The CDR3, as DNA: TGCGCCAGCACGCCAGGGAGGAACGAAAACACTGAAGCTTTCTTT.

On this clone itself: One end of the junction is discordant with germline, which a read error may explain. The chain carries TRBV7-7 and TRBJ1-4, with unresolved D. The germline V gene has CDR1 SSHAT and CDR2 FNYEAQ (reference sequence). This CDR3 comprises 16 residues. The CDR3 sequence is CASSHRNREANEKLFF. CDR3 coding DNA: TGTGCTAGCAGCCACCGAAATCGGGAGGCTAATGAAAAACTGTTTTTT.

The chain joins TRBV11-2 to TRBJ2-2; D possibly corresponds to TRBD1 (5 bases). The CDR3 covers 14 residues. The V and J ends lost 11 bases and 6 bases respectively, with 19 bases between them. Germline assignment: CDR1 SGHAT and CDR2 FQNNGV. This chain's CDR3 is CASRAFSQAGELFF. CDR3 bases: TGTGCCTCCAGGGCGTTTAGCCAAGCCGGGGAGCTGTTTTTT.

The rearrangement uses TRBV27 and TRBJ2-3; TRBD2 matches 14 bases. V lost 4 bases to trimming and J lost 3 bases; unmatched junction nucleotides: 3. CDR1 is MNHEY, CDR2 SMNVEV, per germline (reference sequence). The CDR3 extends over 16 amino acids. CDR3 in amino acids: CASSSGTSGGTDTQYF. The CDR3 coding sequence is TGTGCCAGCAGTTCCGGGACTAGCGGGGGTACAGATACGCAGTATTTT.

CDR3 sequence reads: CASSFQNSNYGYTF. DNA for the CDR3: TGTGCCAGCAGTTTTCAGAATTCTAACTATGGCTACACCTTC. The chain links TRBV27 to TRBJ1-2; D unclear. The germline V gene encodes CDR1 MNHEY and CDR2 SMNVEV (reference sequence). The V end lost 3 bases, the J end lost 0 bases, and 8 bases lay between the germline ends. This CDR3 comprises 14 residues.

The table lists this clone with a count of one. The chain links TRBV27 to TRBJ2-2, with 10 bases matching TRBD2. The CDR3 sequence is 17 residues long. Germline V gene sequence: CDR1 MNHEY, CDR2 SMNVEV (reference sequence). The trim removed 1 base at V and 0 bases at J, leaving 2 bases unmatched. The CDR3 loop is CASSLFLAGANTGELFF. In DNA form, the CDR3 reads TGTGCCAGCAGTTTATTCCTAGCGGGGGCGAACACCGGGGAGCTGTTTTTT.

J is TRBJ2-5 and V is TRBV18; TRBD2 agrees at 8 bases. Trimming removed 2 bases from V and 5 bases from J; junction bases left unmatched: 7. The CDR3 runs to 15 residues. The V gene's germline CDR1 is KGHSH and CDR2 LQKENI. CDR3 protein: CASSPGGGIAETQYF. CDR3 DNA: TGTGCCAGCTCACCAGGCGGGGGGATCGCGGAGACCCAGTACTTC.

The V call is TRBV4-1, the J call TRBJ1-2; 8 bases fit TRBD1. The CDR3 covers 16 residues. V dropped 4 bases and J dropped 0; count of bases not matched to a gene: 7. From germline, CDR1 is MGHRA and CDR2 YSYEKL. The CDR3 bases are TGCGCCAGCAGCCGAACCGGGACAGGAGCTAACTATGGCTACACCTTC. Translation: CASSRTGTGANYGYTF.

The V and J genes are TRBV5-6 and TRBJ1-6; 7 nucleotides align to TRBD1. Germline values: CDR1 SGHDT, CDR2 YYEEEE. The CDR3 totals 14 residues. V dropped 3 bases and J dropped 18; count of bases not matched to a gene: 15. CDR3 amino acids: CASSYSGTARVHHF. DNA for the CDR3: TGTGCCAGCAGCTACTCCGGGACAGCCCGCGTCCACCACTTT.

V is TRBV5-6 and J is TRBJ2-3; D may be TRBD1 (6 bases). The CDR3 contains 14 residues. V shed 3 bases and J shed 0 bases, with 8 bases lying between them. The germline V gene encodes CDR1 SGHDT and CDR2 YYEEEE. The CDR3 spells CASSSGASTDTQYF. DNA of the CDR3: TGTGCCAGCAGCTCAGGGGCCAGCACAGATACGCAGTATTTT.

The rearrangement links TRBV7-9 to TRBJ2-1; weak D call: TRBD1 (6 bases). Trimming left V 5 bases short and J 6 bases short, with 17 bases between. The CDR3 has 15 amino acids. CDR1 is SEHNR, CDR2 FQNEAQ, per germline (reference sequence). CDR3 nucleotide sequence: TGTGCCAGCAGCCTATTTGCGACAGGTCTCAATGAGCAGTTCTTC. This sequence encodes CASSLFATGLNEQFF.

This chain links TRBV7-2 with TRBJ1-1; TRBD1 might be the D (5 bases). The CDR3 is made up of 20 amino acids. Germline-derived CDR1 and CDR2 are SGHTA and FQGNSA. The V and J ends lost 0 bases and 0 bases respectively, with 23 bases between them. CDR3 in amino acids: CASSLAWIGGRAGMNTEAFF. CDR3 sequence (DNA): TGTGCCAGCAGCTTAGCATGGATCGGCGGCAGGGCGGGAATGAACACTGAAGCTTTCTTT.

This clone was seen just once. The V gene is TRBV20-1, the J gene TRBJ2-1; tentative D call: TRBD1 (5 bases). This CDR3 has 10 residues. The germline gives CDR1 DFQATT, CDR2 SNEGSKA (reference sequence). The V and J ends lost 5 bases and 10 bases respectively, with 9 bases between them. The CDR3 sequence: CSAHRGEQFF. The CDR3 DNA is TGCAGTGCTCATAGGGGAGAGCAGTTCTTC.

This sequence joins TRBV5-4 and TRBJ1-2; 7 bases align to TRBD1. With 4 bases clipped from V and 4 bases from J, the junction kept 10 bases outside the gene matches. The germline V gene encodes CDR1 SGHNT and CDR2 YYREEE (reference sequence). The CDR3 is 15 amino acids. CDR3 DNA sequence: TGTGCCAGCAGCCCTTCCCGACAGGGCCCCTATGGCTACACCTTC. It encodes CASSPSRQGPYGYTF.

Turning to this clone: Since a much larger clone is just one base distant, this may be a read error. The genes are TRBV11-2 and TRBJ2-1; 9 positions match TRBD2. Germline V CDR1 and CDR2: SGHAT, FQNNGV. Unmatched junction bases numbered 3, after V lost 1 base and J lost 5 bases. The CDR3 extends over 15 amino acids. The CDR3 DNA is TGTGCCAGCAGCTTAGGCCTAGCGGGGAACAATGAGCAGTTCTTC. It is translated as CASSLGLAGNNEQFF.

The chain carries TRBV18 and TRBJ1-1, with unresolved D. V was clipped by 5 bases and J by 4 bases, with 11 bases between them. Germline V gene sequence: CDR1 KGHSH, CDR2 LQKENI. CDR3 size: 13 residues. In DNA form, the CDR3 reads TGTGCCAGCTCAGGCAAAGATGGCACTGAAGCTTTCTTT. Translated: CASSGKDGTEAFF.

The V gene is TRBV2, the J gene TRBJ1-4, with TRBD1 matching over 9 bases. This CDR3 is built from 17 residues. V was clipped by 3 bases and J by 7 bases; unmatched bases: 12. Germline lookup yields CDR1 SNHLY and CDR2 FYNNEI. The DNA for the CDR3 is TGTGCCAGCAGTGACCTGGACAGGGGAGGTTTTTTTGAAAAACTGTTTTTT. Its protein is CASSDLDRGGFFEKLFF.

The chain uses TRBV29-1 and TRBJ1-2; perhaps TRBD1 as D (6 bases). The CDR3 length is 14 residues. Germline V gene data show CDR1 as SQVTM and CDR2 as ANQGSEA. The V and J ends lost 3 bases and 6 bases respectively, with 17 bases between them. CDR3 sequence: CSVDNRQGFDGYTF. The CDR3 coding sequence is TGCAGCGTTGATAATCGTCAGGGGTTTGATGGCTACACCTTC.

This chain uses TRBV29-1 with TRBJ2-1, with D tentatively TRBD2 (5 bases). The CDR3 totals 15 residues. Germline V gene sequence: CDR1 SQVTM, CDR2 ANQGSEA. Trimming cost V 5 bases and J 1 base, with 15 bases left between them. Written as DNA, the CDR3 is TGCAGCGTTTCAATGGGTTCGGGGTCCTACAATGAGCAGTTCTTC. The encoded protein is CSVSMGSGSYNEQFF.